These 29 T cell receptor beta chains came from one sample sequenced in a study of blood T cell repertoires in COVID-19. Measured with immunoSEQ multiplex PCR; TCRdb has only the in-frame clones, and not every one. The sample lists about 31,000 clones; about 88% were seen once. The sample consisted of peripheral blood. Receptors were obtained from a man in his 70s with active or convalescent COVID-19.

The genes are TRBV7-2 and TRBJ2-1; no clear D gene. Germline CDR1 SGHTA, CDR2 FQGNSA. CDR3 length: 15 residues. Trimming cost V 2 bases and J 1 base, with 9 bases left between them. CDR3 nucleotides: TGTGCCAGCAGCTTAAGTAGAGAATCCTACAATGAGCAGTTCTTC. This encodes CASSLSRESYNEQFF.

The chain combines TRBV19 with TRBJ2-7; TRBD2 aligns across 12 bases. The J segment lost 3 bases and the V segment lost 3 bases, leaving 3 bases of the junction unmatched. This CDR3 spans 15 amino acids. Germline V gene data show CDR1 as LNHDA and CDR2 as SQIVND (reference sequence). Here the CDR3 DNA reads TGTGCCAGTAGTATGAGACTAGCGGGGGACTACGAGCAGTACTTC. Its translation: CASSMRLAGDYEQYF.

The V gene is TRBV30, the J gene TRBJ1-1; no clear D gene. V lost 5 bases and J 0 bases, leaving 10 bases between the germline ends. The CDR3 runs 13 residues. Germline CDR1 GTSNPN, CDR2 SVGIG (reference sequence). For the CDR3, the DNA is TGTGCCTGGTCTGGCGGCATGAACACTGAAGCTTTCTTT. The encoded protein is CAWSGGMNTEAFF. The variable domain in full, with the rest retrieved from reference TRBV30 and TRBJ1-1, is SQTIHQWPATLVQPVGSPLSLECTVEGTSNPNLYWYRQAAGRGLQLLFYSVGIGQISSEVPQNLSASRPQDRQFILSSKKLLLSDSGFYLCAWSGGMNTEAFFGQGTRLTVV.

The J gene is TRBJ2-7, the V gene TRBV18; D unclear. Trimming removed 3 bases at V and 3 bases at J, with 9 bases between. CDR1 KGHSH and CDR2 LQKENI come from the germline V gene. CDR3 length: 13 amino acids. This chain's CDR3 is CASSPRAGYEQYV. For the CDR3, the DNA is TGTGCCAGCTCACCTCGTGCCGGCTACGAGCAGTACGTC.

This sequence joins TRBV10-3 and TRBJ1-2; TRBD1 might be the D (5 bases). The CDR3 covers 14 residues. Trimming removed 9 bases from V and 8 bases from J, with 22 bases in between. Germline V gene lookup returns CDR1 ENHRY and CDR2 SYGVKD. In DNA form, the CDR3 reads TGTGCCATAAAGCCCTCCCCAGGGCTTCAAGGCTACACCTTC. Protein: CAIKPSPGLQGYTF.

J is TRBJ2-3 and V is TRBV6-1; 12 bases agree with TRBD2. Germline V gives CDR1 MNHNS, CDR2 SASEGT. The CDR3 extends over 17 amino acids. V gave up 4 bases and J gave up 1 base; unmatched junction bases: 6. The chain's CDR3 is CASSARTSGTRTDTQYF. CDR3 nucleotides: TGTGCCAGCAGTGCGAGGACTAGCGGGACCCGCACAGATACGCAGTATTTT.

This clone was observed once. The V and J genes are TRBV5-1 and TRBJ2-1, with 11 nucleotides matching TRBD2. CDR3 length: 15 amino acids. V lost 3 bases to trimming and J lost 7 bases; unmatched junction nucleotides: 6. The germline CDR1 and CDR2 sequences are SGHRS and YFSETQ. The DNA of the CDR3 is TGCGCCAGCAGCTCCGGGACTAGCGGAGGAAATGAGCAGTTCTTC. Protein sequence: CASSSGTSGGNEQFF.

The chain is built from TRBV29-1 and TRBJ1-1, with D perhaps matching TRBD1 (5 bases). The CDR3 runs to 13 residues. Trimming cost V 4 bases and J 0 bases, with 9 bases left between them. The germline gives CDR1 SQVTM, CDR2 ANQGSEA. The CDR3 region is CSVGGGMNTEAFF. Here the CDR3 DNA reads TGCAGCGTTGGGGGGGGGATGAACACTGAAGCTTTCTTT.

The sample holds one count of this clone. CDR3 coding DNA: TGTGCCAGTAGTATTGTCGGGGGAGGAGATACGCAGTATTTT. Translation gives CASSIVGGGDTQYF. The chain is built from TRBV19 and TRBJ2-3, with D possibly TRBD2 on 6 matching bases. V was shortened by 3 bases and J by 5 bases, with 12 bases between the two germline ends. CDR3 length: 14 amino acids. CDR1 is LNHDA, CDR2 SQIVND, per germline (reference sequence). The full variable domain, its missing parts supplied by reference TRBV19 and TRBJ2-3, is DGGITQSPKYLFRKEGQNVTLSCEQNLNHDAMYWYRQDPGQGLRLIYYSQIVNDFQKGDIAEGYSVSREKKESFPLTVTSAQKNPTAFYLCASSIVGGGDTQYFGPGTRLTVL.

This sequence joins TRBV18 and TRBJ2-2; D is unclear. The CDR3 covers 15 residues. CDR1 and CDR2 from the germline V gene are KGHSH and LQKENI. Trimming pared 2 bases from V and 1 base from J, leaving 8 bases between. The CDR3 DNA follows: TGTGCCAGCTCACCATCCCAGGAGAACACCGGGGAGCTGTTTTTT. Amino acid sequence: CASSPSQENTGELFF. Supplemented by reference TRBV18 and TRBJ2-2, the full variable domain reads NAGVMQNPRHLVRRRGQEARLRCSPMKGHSHVYWYRQLPEEGLKFMVYLQKENIIDESGMPKERFSAEFPKEGPSILRIQQVVRGDSAAYFCASSPSQENTGELFFGEGSRLTVL.

This rearrangement joins TRBV29-1 to TRBJ2-1; 12 bases align to TRBD2. From germline, CDR1 is SQVTM and CDR2 ANQGSEA. The CDR3 is made up of 15 amino acids. V was pared by 7 bases and J by 3 bases, with 7 bases of the junction left unmatched. The CDR3 is CSARTSGTGYNEQFF. The CDR3 nucleotides are TGCAGCGCCCGGACTAGCGGGACAGGCTACAATGAGCAGTTCTTC.

The chain employs TRBV1 and TRBJ2-7; the table's D call, TRBD2, has no DNA check behind it. TRBV1 is flagged as a pseudogene. There are 17 residues in the CDR3. In DNA, the CDR3 is TGCACCAGCAGCCAAGAACAAGCTAGCGGAGTATGGGGCGAGCAGTACGTC. This translates into CTSSQEQASGVWGEQYV.

CDR3: CASLPYGLASTDTQYF. The CDR3 DNA reads as TGTGCCAGCCTCCCTTACGGGCTAGCTAGCACAGATACGCAGTATTTT. The rearrangement joins TRBV2 to TRBJ2-3; possibly TRBD2 for D (5 bases). The V and J ends lost 8 bases and 0 bases respectively, with 18 bases between them. The CDR3 loop spans 16 amino acids. Germline V lookup: CDR1 SNHLY, CDR2 FYNNEI.

This rearrangement joins TRBV27 to TRBJ2-3; TRBD2 matches at 12 bases. Losses at the gene ends were 4 bases for V and 0 bases for J; bases not matched to a gene: 5. CDR1 and CDR2 from the germline V gene are MNHEY and SMNVEV (reference sequence). There are 17 residues in the CDR3. CDR3 DNA sequence: TGTGCCAGCAGTTCGGGACTAGCGGGTCCTAGCACAGATACGCAGTATTTT. This translates into CASSSGLAGPSTDTQYF.

This clone was recorded once. This chain uses TRBV5-3 with TRBJ1-1, with TRBD1 identical over 10 bases. TRBV5-3 is an ORF, with its function uncertain. This CDR3 is built from 17 residues. V shed 4 bases, J shed 0 bases, and the junction held 9 bases outside the gene matches. The CDR3 nucleotides are TGTGCCAGAAGCATACGACCGGGACAGGGGATGAACACTGAAGCTTTCTTT. This codes for CARSIRPGQGMNTEAFF.

The chain couples TRBV6-5 to TRBJ1-1, with 9 bases aligning to TRBD1. Germline CDR1 is MNHEY and CDR2 is SVGAGI. V shed 5 bases and J 0 bases; nucleotides not matched to a gene: 4. The CDR3 sequence is 15 residues long. CDR3 protein: CASSKQGAMNTEAFF. The CDR3 DNA follows: TGTGCCAGCAGTAAACAGGGGGCAATGAACACTGAAGCTTTCTTT.

The chain couples TRBV5-4 to TRBJ2-7; 14 nucleotides agree with TRBD2. V shed 4 bases and J 9 bases; nucleotides not matched to a gene: 12. The CDR3 has 16 residues. In germline, CDR1 is SGHNT, CDR2 YYREEE (reference sequence). The CDR3 reads CASSQGLAGGLVTQYF. DNA of the CDR3: TGTGCCAGCAGCCAAGGACTAGCGGGGGGTCTGGTAACGCAGTACTTC.

CDR3 sequence (DNA): TGTGCCAGCAGCTTCGAGGCGGGATACGAGCAGTACTTC. This encodes CASSFEAGYEQYF. This chain connects TRBV5-6 to TRBJ2-7; D may be TRBD2 (6 bases). CDR1 is SGHDT and CDR2 is YYEEEE in the germline V gene. Trimming left V 2 bases short and J 4 bases short, with 10 bases between. The CDR3 consists of 13 residues.

This clone appeared once. CDR3 protein: CASSVRVLTYEQYV. The CDR3 DNA is TGTGCCAGCAGCGTCAGGGTTTTAACCTACGAGCAGTACGTC. The chain joins TRBV5-6 to TRBJ2-7; D is possibly TRBD1 (5 bases). Germline CDR1 is SGHDT and CDR2 is YYEEEE. V was shortened by 4 bases and J by 2 bases, with 13 bases between the two germline ends. This CDR3 is 14 amino acids long.

V gene TRBV5-5 combines with J gene TRBJ1-3; D unresolved. Germline CDR1 is SGHKS and CDR2 is YYEKEE (reference sequence). V lost 7 bases to trimming and J lost 4 bases, with 9 bases between them. There are 12 residues in the CDR3. The CDR3 here is CASHELGNTIYF. As DNA, the CDR3 is TGTGCCAGCCATGAACTCGGAAACACCATATATTTT.

The chain carries TRBV3-1 (or the pseudogene TRBV3-2) and TRBJ1-1, with TRBD1 identical over 8 bases. This CDR3 has 15 residues. Germline CDR1 is LGHDT and CDR2 is YNNKEL (reference sequence). V shed 0 bases, J shed 7 bases, and the junction held 7 bases outside the gene matches. The CDR3 spells CASSQEGQGANEAFF. CDR3 DNA sequence: TGTGCCAGCAGCCAAGAGGGGCAGGGGGCGAATGAAGCTTTCTTT.

The CDR3 nucleotides read TGTGCCAGCAGCTCTACAGGGGCCAATCAGCCCCAGCATTTT. Its protein is CASSSTGANQPQHF. The V and J genes are TRBV7-9 and TRBJ1-5; 7 bases line up with TRBD1. CDR3 length: 14 residues. Germline V lookup: CDR1 SEHNR, CDR2 FQNEAQ (reference sequence). V dropped 4 bases and J dropped 3; count of bases not matched to a gene: 3. The full variable domain, rest sourced from reference TRBV7-9 and TRBJ1-5, is DTGVSQNPRHKITKRGQNVTFRCDPISEHNRLYWYRQTLGQGPEFLTYFQNEAQLEKSRLLSDRFSAERPKGSFSTLEIQRTEQGDSAMYLCASSSTGANQPQHFGDGTRLSIL.

This chain connects TRBV5-1 to TRBJ2-2; D may be TRBD2 (6 bases). Per the germline V gene, CDR1 is SGHRS and CDR2 is YFSETQ. With 0 bases removed from V and 4 bases from J, the gap between germline ends came to 19 bases. The CDR3 contains 18 residues. CDR3 nucleotides: TGCGCCAGCAGCTTGGTTTCCGGGGGAGTACTGGGCACCGGGGAGCTGTTTTTT. Protein: CASSLVSGGVLGTGELFF.

V usage is TRBV6-5 and J usage is TRBJ2-2, with 10 bases lining up with TRBD1. V was clipped by 6 bases and J by 4 bases; unmatched bases: 5. The CDR3 loop spans 15 amino acids. Germline loops: CDR1 MNHEY, CDR2 SVGAGI. The CDR3 coding sequence is TGTGCCAGCAGACCGGGACAGGGGATCACCGGGGAGCTGTTTTTT. Its protein product is CASRPGQGITGELFF.

The J gene is TRBJ2-3, the V gene TRBV27; a weak D match, TRBD2 (6 bases). The CDR3 is made up of 16 amino acids. Trimming removed 6 bases from V and 1 base from J, with 17 bases in between. CDR1 is MNHEY and CDR2 is SMNVEV in the germline V gene (reference sequence). In DNA form, the CDR3 reads TGTGCCAGCAGCAGCCCCTGGGGGGATGGCACAGATACGCAGTATTTT. The encoded protein is CASSSPWGDGTDTQYF.

The J gene is TRBJ2-5, the V gene TRBV4-1, with 9 bases fitting TRBD1. This CDR3 comprises 18 residues. Germline V CDR1 and CDR2: MGHRA, YSYEKL. The junction had 11 bases not matched to a gene; V was cut back by 3 bases and J by 0 bases. This CDR3 reads CASSQTSGTGSYQETQYF. In DNA, the CDR3 is TGCGCCAGCAGCCAGACTTCCGGGACAGGGTCGTACCAAGAGACCCAGTACTTC.

Here the CDR3 reads CAISEPTLDQGDNYGYTF. CDR3 nucleotide sequence: TGTGCCATCAGTGAGCCTACACTTGACCAGGGGGATAACTATGGCTACACCTTC. This chain connects TRBV10-3 to TRBJ1-2; 7 bases align to TRBD1. Germline V gives CDR1 ENHRY, CDR2 SYGVKD. This CDR3 contains 18 residues. V trimming: 2 bases; J trimming: 1 base; junction bases outside the gene matches: 13.

J is TRBJ2-3 and V is TRBV7-9, with 7 bases identical to TRBD1. CDR1 is SEHNR and CDR2 is FQNEAQ in the germline V gene (reference sequence). The V segment lost 8 bases and the J segment 4 bases; nucleotides outside the gene matches: 9. The CDR3 is made up of 14 amino acids. CDR3: CASRTGVGSDTQYF. The DNA for the CDR3 is TGTGCCAGCCGAACAGGGGTAGGGTCAGATACGCAGTATTTT.

The genes are TRBV9 and TRBJ1-1, with D maybe TRBD1 (6 bases). The CDR3 extends over 15 amino acids. CDR1 is SGDLS, CDR2 YYNGEE, per germline. V was clipped by 0 bases and J by 1 base, with 10 bases between them. Written as DNA, the CDR3 is TGTGCCAGCAGCGTAGCGGGGGGCGCGAACACTGAAGCTTTCTTT. Amino acids: CASSVAGGANTEAFF.